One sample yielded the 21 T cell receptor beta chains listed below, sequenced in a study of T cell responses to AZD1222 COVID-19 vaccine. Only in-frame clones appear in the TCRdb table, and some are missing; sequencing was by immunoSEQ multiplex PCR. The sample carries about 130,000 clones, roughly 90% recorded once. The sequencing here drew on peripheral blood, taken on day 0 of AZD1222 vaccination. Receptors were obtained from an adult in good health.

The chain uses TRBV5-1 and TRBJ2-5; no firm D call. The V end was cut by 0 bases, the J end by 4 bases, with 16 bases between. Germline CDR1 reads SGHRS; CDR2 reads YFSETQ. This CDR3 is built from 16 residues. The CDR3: CASSLGSYGPLETQYF. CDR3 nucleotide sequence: TGCGCCAGCAGCTTGGGGTCCTATGGGCCCCTAGAGACCCAGTACTTC.

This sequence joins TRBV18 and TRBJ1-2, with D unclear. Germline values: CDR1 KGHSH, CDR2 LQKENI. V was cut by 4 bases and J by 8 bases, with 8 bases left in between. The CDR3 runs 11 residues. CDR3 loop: CASSRGEGYTF. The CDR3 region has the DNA TGTGCCAGCTCACGCGGGGAGGGCTACACCTTC.

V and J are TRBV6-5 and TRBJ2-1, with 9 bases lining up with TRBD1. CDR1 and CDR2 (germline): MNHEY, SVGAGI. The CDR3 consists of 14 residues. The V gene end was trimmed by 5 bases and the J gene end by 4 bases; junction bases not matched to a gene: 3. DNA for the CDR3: TGTGCCAGCAGTCCCGGGACAGGGTACAATGAGCAGTTCTTC. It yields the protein CASSPGTGYNEQFF.

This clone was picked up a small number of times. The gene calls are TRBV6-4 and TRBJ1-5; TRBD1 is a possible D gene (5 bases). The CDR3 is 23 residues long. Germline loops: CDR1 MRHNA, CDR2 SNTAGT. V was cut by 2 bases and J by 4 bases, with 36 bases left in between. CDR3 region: CASSDLSEGLLGGAGRTNQPQHF. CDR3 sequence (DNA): TGTGCCAGCAGTGACCTAAGTGAGGGGCTCCTAGGAGGGGCCGGCAGGACAAATCAGCCCCAGCATTTT.

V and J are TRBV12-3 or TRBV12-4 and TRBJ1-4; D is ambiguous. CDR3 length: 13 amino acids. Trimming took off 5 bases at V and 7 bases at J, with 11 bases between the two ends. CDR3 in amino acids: CASSGLRVEKLFF. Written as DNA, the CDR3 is TGTGCCAGCAGTGGCTTGAGGGTTGAAAAACTGTTTTTT.

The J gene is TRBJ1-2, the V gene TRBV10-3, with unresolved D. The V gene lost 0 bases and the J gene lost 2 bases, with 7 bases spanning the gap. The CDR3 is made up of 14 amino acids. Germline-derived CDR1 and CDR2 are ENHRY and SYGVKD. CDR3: CAISESGSNYGYTF. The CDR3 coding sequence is TGTGCCATCAGTGAGTCCGGAAGCAACTATGGCTACACCTTC.

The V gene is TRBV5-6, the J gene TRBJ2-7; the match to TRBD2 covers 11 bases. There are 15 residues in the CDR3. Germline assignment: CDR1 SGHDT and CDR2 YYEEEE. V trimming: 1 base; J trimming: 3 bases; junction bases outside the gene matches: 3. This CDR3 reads CASSLRTSGSYEQYF. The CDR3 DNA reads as TGTGCCAGCAGCTTGAGAACTAGCGGGAGCTACGAGCAGTACTTC.

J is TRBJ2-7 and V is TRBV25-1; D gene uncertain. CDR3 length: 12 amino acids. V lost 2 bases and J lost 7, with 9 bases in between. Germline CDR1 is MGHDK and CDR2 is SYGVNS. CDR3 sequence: CASSEGVYEQYF. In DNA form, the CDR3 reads TGTGCCAGCAGTGAAGGGGTCTATGAGCAGTACTTC.

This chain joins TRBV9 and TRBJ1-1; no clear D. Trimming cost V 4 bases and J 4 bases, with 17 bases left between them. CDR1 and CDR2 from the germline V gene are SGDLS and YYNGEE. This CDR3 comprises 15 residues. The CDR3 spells CASSSYGDVGTEAFF. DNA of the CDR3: TGTGCCAGCAGCTCGTATGGGGATGTTGGCACTGAAGCTTTCTTT.

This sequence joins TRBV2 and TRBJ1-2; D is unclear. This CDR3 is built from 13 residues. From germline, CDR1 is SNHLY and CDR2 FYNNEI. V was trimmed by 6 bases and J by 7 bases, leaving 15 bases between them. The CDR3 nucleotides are TGTGCCAGCAGGACGGCCGGGGATCGTGGCTACACCTTC. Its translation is CASRTAGDRGYTF. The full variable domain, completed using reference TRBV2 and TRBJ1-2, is EPEVTQTPSHQVTQMGQEVILRCVPISNHLYFYWYRQILGQKVEFLVSFYNNEISEKSEIFDDQFSVERPDGSNFTLKIRSTKLEDSAMYFCASRTAGDRGYTFGSGTRLTVV.

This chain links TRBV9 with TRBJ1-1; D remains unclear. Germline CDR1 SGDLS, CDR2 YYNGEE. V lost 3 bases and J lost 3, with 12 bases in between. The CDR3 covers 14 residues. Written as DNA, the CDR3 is TGTGCCAGCAGCGAAGCGGGCCTCCACACTGAAGCTTTCTTT. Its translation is CASSEAGLHTEAFF.

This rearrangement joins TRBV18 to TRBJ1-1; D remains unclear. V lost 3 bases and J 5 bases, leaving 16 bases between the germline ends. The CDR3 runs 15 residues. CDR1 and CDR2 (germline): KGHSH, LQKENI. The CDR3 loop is CASSPATGVGTEAFF. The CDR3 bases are TGTGCCAGCTCACCGGCGACTGGGGTGGGAACTGAAGCTTTCTTT.

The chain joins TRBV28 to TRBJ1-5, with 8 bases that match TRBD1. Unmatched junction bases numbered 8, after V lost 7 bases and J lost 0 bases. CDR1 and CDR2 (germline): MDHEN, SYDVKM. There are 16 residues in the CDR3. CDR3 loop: CASKGTGSNSNQPQHF. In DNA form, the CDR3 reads TGTGCCAGCAAGGGGACAGGATCTAATAGCAATCAGCCCCAGCATTTT.

CDR3 residues: CASSEGGMGVRTNEKLFF. CDR3 sequence (DNA): TGTGCCAGCAGTGAAGGTGGCATGGGCGTGAGGACTAATGAAAAACTGTTTTTT. This sequence joins TRBV2 and TRBJ1-4; no reliable D call. The CDR3 contains 18 residues. CDR1 is SNHLY, CDR2 FYNNEI, per germline. Trimming took 1 base from V and 2 from J, leaving 17 bases between them.

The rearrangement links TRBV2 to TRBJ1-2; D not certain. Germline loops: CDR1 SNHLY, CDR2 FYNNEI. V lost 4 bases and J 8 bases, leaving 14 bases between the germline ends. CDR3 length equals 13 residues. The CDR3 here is CASSGTLIGGYTF. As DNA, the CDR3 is TGTGCCAGCAGTGGGACTCTTATTGGGGGCTACACCTTC.

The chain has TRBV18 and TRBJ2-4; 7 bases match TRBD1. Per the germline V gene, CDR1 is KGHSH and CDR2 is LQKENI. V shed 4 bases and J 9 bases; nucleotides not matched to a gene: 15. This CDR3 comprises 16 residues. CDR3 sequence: CASSQQRTGPVSIQYF. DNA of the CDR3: TGTGCCAGCTCACAACAGCGGACAGGCCCGGTTTCCATTCAGTACTTC. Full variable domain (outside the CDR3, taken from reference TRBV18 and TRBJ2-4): NAGVMQNPRHLVRRRGQEARLRCSPMKGHSHVYWYRQLPEEGLKFMVYLQKENIIDESGMPKERFSAEFPKEGPSILRIQQVVRGDSAAYFCASSQQRTGPVSIQYFGAGTRLSVL.

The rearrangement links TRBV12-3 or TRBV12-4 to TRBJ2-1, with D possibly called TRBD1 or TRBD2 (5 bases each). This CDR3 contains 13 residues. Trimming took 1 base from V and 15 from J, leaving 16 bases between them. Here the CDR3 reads CASSLGARDLGFF. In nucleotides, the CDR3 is TGTGCCAGCAGTTTAGGGGCTCGGGACCTCGGGTTCTTC.

Here the CDR3 reads CASSLSRGVNTEAFF. The CDR3 DNA sequence: TGTGCCAGCAGCTTGTCCAGGGGGGTGAACACTGAAGCTTTCTTT. The chain is built from TRBV5-4 and TRBJ1-1, with 7 bases that match TRBD1. Trimming took 1 base from V and 0 from J; bases not matched to a gene: 3. The CDR3 loop spans 15 amino acids. In germline, CDR1 is SGHNT, CDR2 YYREEE (reference sequence).

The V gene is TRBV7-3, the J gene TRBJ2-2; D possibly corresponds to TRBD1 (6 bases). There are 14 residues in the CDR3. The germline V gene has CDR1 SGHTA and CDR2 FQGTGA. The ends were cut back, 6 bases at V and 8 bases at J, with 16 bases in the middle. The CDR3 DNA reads TGTGCCAGCAGTTTCTACAGGGAATCGGGGGAGCTGTTTTTT. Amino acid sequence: CASSFYRESGELFF.

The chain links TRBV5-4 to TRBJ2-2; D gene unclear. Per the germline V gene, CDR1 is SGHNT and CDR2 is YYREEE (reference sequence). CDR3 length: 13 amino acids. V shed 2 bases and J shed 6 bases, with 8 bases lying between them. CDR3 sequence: CASSLGASGELFF. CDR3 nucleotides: TGTGCCAGCAGCTTAGGAGCGTCCGGGGAGCTGTTTTTT.

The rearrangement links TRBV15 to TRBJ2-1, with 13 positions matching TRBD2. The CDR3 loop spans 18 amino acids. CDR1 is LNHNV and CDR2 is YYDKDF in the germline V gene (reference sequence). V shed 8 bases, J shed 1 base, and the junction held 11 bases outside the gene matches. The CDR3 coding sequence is TGTGCCACCGAGACCGGGACTAGCGGGACAAGGTCCTACAATGAGCAGTTCTTC. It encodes CATETGTSGTRSYNEQFF.